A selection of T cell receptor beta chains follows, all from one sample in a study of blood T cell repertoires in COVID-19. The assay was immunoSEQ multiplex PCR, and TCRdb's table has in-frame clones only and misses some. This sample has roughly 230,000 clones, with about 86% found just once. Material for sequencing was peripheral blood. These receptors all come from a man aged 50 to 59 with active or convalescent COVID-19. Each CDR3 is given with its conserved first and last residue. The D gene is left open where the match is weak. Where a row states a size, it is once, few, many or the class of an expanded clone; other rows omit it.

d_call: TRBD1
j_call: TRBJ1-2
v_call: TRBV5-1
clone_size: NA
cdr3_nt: TGCGCCAGCAGCTTGACAGGGGAATATGGCTACACCTTC
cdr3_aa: CASSLTGEYGYTF

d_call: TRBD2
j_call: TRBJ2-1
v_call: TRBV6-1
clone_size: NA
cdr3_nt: TGTGCCAGCAGTGATTCCGGACTAGCGGGGGGATTTTCCTACAATGAGCAGTTCTTC
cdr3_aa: CASSDSGLAGGFSYNEQFF

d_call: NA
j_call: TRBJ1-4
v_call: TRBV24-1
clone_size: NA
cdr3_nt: TGTGCCACCAGAGGGGGGGCTAATGAAAAACTGTTTTTT
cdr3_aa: CATRGGANEKLFF

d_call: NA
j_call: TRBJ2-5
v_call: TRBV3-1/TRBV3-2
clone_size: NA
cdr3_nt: TGTGCCAGCAGCACGGGGTTCCAAGAGACCCAGTACTTC
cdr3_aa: CASSTGFQETQYF

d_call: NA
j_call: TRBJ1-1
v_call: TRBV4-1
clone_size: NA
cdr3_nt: TGCGCCAGCAGCCAAGAACAAGTGGACACTGAAGCTTTCTTT
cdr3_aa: CASSQEQVDTEAFF

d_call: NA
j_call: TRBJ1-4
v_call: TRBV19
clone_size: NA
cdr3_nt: TGTGCCAGTAGTCGTGAACAGGATAATGAAAAACTGTTTTTT
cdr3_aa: CASSREQDNEKLFF

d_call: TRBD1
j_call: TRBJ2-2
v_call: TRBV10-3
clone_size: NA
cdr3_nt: TGTGCCATCAACCCGGGACAGGGTAACACCGGGGAGCTGTTTTTT
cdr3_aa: CAINPGQGNTGELFF

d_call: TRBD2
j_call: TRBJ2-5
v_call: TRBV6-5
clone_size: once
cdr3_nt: TGTGCCAGCAGGCACGGGGGGTCCCAAGAGACCCAGTACTTC
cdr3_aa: CASRHGGSQETQYF

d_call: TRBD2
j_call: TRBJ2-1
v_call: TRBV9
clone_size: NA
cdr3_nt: TGTGCCAGCAGCCAAACACCGACTAGCGGGGGGAGATACAATGAGCAGTTCTTC
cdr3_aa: CASSQTPTSGGRYNEQFF

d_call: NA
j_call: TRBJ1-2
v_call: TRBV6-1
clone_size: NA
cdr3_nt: TGTGCCAGCAGTGAATTCCAGACAGTGTCAGCATCCTATGGCTACACCTTC
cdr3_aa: CASSEFQTVSASYGYTF

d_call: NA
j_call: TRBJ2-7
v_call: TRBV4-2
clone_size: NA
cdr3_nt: TGTGCCAGCAGCCAAGATCCTAGAATGCCGAGCTCCTACGAGCAGTACTTC
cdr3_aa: CASSQDPRMPSSYEQYF

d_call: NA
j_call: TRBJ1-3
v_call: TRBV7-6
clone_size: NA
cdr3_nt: TGTGCCAGCAGCTTAGCTAGCTCTGGAAACACCATATATTTT
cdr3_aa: CASSLASSGNTIYF

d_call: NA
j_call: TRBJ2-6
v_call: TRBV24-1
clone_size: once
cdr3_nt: TGTGCCACCAGTGATTTTGAGATTCCGAGCTCTGGGGCCAACGTCCTGACTTTC
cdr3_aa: CATSDFEIPSSGANVLTF

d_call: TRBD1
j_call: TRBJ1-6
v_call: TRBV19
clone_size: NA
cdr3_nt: TGTGCCAGTAGTCGAGACAGGGGTGGATCACCCCTCCACTTT
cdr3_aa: CASSRDRGGSPLHF

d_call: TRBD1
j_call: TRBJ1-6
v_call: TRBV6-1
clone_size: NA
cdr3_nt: TGTGCCAGCAGTGATGGGACAGGGGTTCGTAATTCACCCCTCCACTTT
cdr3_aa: CASSDGTGVRNSPLHF

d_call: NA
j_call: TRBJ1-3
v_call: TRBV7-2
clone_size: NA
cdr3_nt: TGTGCCAGCAGCTTAGATCTCGTCTCTGGAAACACCATATATTTT
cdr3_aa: CASSLDLVSGNTIYF

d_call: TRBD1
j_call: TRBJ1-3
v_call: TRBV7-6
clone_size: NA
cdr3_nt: TGTGCCAGCAGCTTAGTGGGACAGGGGGCATCTGGAAACACCATATATTTT
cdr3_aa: CASSLVGQGASGNTIYF

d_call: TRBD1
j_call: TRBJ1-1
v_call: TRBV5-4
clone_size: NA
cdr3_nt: TGTGCCAGCAGCGGACGACAGGGCCGCACTGAAGCTTTCTTT
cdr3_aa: CASSGRQGRTEAFF

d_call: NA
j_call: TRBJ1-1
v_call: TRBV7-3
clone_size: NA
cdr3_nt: TGTGCCAGCAGCTTAAGCAGGGGAAATACTGAAGCTTTCTTT
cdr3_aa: CASSLSRGNTEAFF

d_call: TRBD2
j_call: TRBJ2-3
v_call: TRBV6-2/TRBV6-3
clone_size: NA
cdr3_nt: TGTGCCAGCAGTTTGAGTCCCGGGACTAGGCGGGATACGCAGTATTTT
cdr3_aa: CASSLSPGTRRDTQYF

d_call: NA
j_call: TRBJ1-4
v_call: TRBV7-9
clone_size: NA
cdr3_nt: TGTGCCAGCAGAGCGCCGGGAGCGAATGAAAAACTGTTTTTT
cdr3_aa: CASRAPGANEKLFF

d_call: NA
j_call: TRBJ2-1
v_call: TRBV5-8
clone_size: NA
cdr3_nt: TGTGCCAGCAGCTCCCTACTAGACCCTACCTACAATGAGCAGTTCTTC
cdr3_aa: CASSSLLDPTYNEQFF

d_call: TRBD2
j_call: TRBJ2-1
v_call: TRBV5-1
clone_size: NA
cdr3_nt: TGCGCCAGCAGCTTGTCCAGCGGGGGGTACAATGAGCAGTTCTTC
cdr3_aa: CASSLSSGGYNEQFF

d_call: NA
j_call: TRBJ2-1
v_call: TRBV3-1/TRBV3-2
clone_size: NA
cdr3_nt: TGTGCCAGCAGCCAAGATGCGGGGCGGACAGGTTACAATGAGCAGTTCTTC
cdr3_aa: CASSQDAGRTGYNEQFF

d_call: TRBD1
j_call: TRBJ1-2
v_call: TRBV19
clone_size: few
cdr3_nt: TGTGCCAGTAGCCCCGGGACAGCTTATGGCTACACCTTC
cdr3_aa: CASSPGTAYGYTF

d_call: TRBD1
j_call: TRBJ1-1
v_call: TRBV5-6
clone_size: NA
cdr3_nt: TGTGCCAGCAGCTTGGCGTTCCGAGACAGGGTAGCGTTGACTGAAGCTTTCTTT
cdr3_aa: CASSLAFRDRVALTEAFF

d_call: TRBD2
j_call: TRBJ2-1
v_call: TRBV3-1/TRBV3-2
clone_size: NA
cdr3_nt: TGTGCCAGCAGCCAGAGCGGGGGGGCCTACAATGAGCAGTTCTTC
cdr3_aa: CASSQSGGAYNEQFF

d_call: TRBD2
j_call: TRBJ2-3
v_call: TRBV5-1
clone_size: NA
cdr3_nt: TGCGCCAGCAGCTTTCAAGCGGGGGGGAGCACAGATACGCAGTATTTT
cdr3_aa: CASSFQAGGSTDTQYF

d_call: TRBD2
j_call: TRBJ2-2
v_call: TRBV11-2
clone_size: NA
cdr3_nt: TGTGCCAGCAGCTCTCGGGGGGTAGGGACCGGGGAGCTGTTTTTT
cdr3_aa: CASSSRGVGTGELFF

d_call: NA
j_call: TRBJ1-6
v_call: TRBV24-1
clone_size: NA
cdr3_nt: TGTGCCACCCAACAGTGGTCCTATAATTCACCCCTCCACTTT
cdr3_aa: CATQQWSYNSPLHF

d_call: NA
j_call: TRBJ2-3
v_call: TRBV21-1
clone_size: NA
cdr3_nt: TGTGCCAGCAGCAAAGTAGCGCTGCGGGGGCCCCGGCTGGATACGCAGTATTTT
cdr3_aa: CASSKVALRGPRLDTQYF

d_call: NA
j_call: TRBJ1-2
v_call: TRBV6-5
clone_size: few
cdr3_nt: TGTGCCAGCAGTTCGGCGGGTGCCCTACGCTACACCTTC
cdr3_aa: CASSSAGALRYTF

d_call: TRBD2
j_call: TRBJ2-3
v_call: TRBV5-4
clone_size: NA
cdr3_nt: TGTGCCAGCAGCTTGGGGAGCGGGGGGATTACAGATACGCAGTATTTT
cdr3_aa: CASSLGSGGITDTQYF

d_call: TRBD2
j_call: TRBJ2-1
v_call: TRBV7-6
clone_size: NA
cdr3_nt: TGTGCCAGCAGCCCCCGACTAGCGGGGGGGCAGGATGAGCAGTTCTTC
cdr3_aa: CASSPRLAGGQDEQFF

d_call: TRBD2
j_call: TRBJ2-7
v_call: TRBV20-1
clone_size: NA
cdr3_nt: TGCAGTGCTAGAGTCGGGAGGGAGCAGTACTTC
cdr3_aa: CSARVGREQYF

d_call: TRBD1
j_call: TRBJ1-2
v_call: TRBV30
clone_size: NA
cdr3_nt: TGTGCCTGGGGACAGAGAAGGGGGCTAACCTATGGCTACACCTTC
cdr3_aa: CAWGQRRGLTYGYTF

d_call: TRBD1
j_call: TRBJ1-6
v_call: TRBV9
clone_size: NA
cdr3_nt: TGTGCCAGCAGCGTAGAACCCCAATATCAGGGGGCAAATTCACCCCTCCACTTT
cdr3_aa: CASSVEPQYQGANSPLHF

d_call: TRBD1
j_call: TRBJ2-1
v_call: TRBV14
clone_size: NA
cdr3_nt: TGTGCCAGCAGCCAAATATACAGGGGGCACCGATGGCAGTTCTTC
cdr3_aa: CASSQIYRGHRWQFF

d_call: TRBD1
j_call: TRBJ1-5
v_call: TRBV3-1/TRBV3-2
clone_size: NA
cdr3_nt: TGTGCCAGCAGCCTCGGACAGGGTGGAAATCAGCCCCAGCATTTT
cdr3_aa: CASSLGQGGNQPQHF

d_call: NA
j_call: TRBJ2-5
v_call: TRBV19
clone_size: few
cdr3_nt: TGTGCCAGTAGTACCCTGGACACCCCAGGGGAGACCCAGTACTTC
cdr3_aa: CASSTLDTPGETQYF

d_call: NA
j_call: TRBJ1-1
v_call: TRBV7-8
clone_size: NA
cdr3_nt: TGTGCCAGCAGCTTAGGGGGCCTCGGAACTGAAGCTTTCTTT
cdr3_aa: CASSLGGLGTEAFF

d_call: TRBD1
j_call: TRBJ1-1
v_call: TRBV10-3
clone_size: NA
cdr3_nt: TGTGCCATCAGTGAGACCAGGGGGCCAGCTTTCTTT
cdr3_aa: CAISETRGPAFF

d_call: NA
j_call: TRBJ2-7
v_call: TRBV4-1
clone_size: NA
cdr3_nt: TGCGCCAGCAGCCAAGATTTCGGCAGGGGGAGGGAGCAGTACTTC
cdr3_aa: CASSQDFGRGREQYF

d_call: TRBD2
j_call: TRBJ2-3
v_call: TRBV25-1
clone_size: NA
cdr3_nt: TGTGCCAGCAGCCTGGGGGGGGGAGAACCGAACACAGATACGCAGTATTTT
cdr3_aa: CASSLGGGEPNTDTQYF

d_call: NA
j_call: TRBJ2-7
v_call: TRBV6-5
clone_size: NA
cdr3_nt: TGTGCCAGCAGTACTTATCTACAGGCGTCCTACGAGCAGTACTTC
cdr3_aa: CASSTYLQASYEQYF